The source of this TCR beta chain is a study of OX40 agonist ivuxolimab in advanced cancers. The study, taken as a whole, reports: CD4+ and CD8+ blood T cells expanded clonally by week 6 at 0.1 to 3.0 mg/kg. Among the lowest peripheral clonal expansion occurred in 0.1-3.0 mg/kg partial responders. CD4+ T cells averaged fewer expanded clones than CD8+ T cells.

With 4 bases removed from V and 4 bases from J, the gap between germline ends came to 17 bases. Per germline, CDR1 SQVTM and CDR2 ANQGSEA. The CDR3 sequence is 16 residues long. This clone was seen a few times. Its antigen is as yet unknown. The table came from immunoSEQ multiplex PCR; TCRdb's copy has only in-frame clones and leaves some out. The sample records approximately 50,000 clones, roughly four fifths being singletons. The specimen was CD4+ or CD8+ T cells sorted from blood, collected in a trial of the OX40 agonist ivuxolimab. The V and J genes are TRBV29-1 and TRBJ2-6; D possibly matches TRBD1 or TRBD2 (5 bases each). The receptor comes from an adult with an advanced solid tumor such as melanoma, head and neck, liver or kidney cancer. The CDR3 sequence is CSVGVPGAAGANVLTF. CDR3 in DNA: TGCAGCGTTGGTGTCCCCGGGGCGGCGGGGGCCAACGTCCTGACTTTC.